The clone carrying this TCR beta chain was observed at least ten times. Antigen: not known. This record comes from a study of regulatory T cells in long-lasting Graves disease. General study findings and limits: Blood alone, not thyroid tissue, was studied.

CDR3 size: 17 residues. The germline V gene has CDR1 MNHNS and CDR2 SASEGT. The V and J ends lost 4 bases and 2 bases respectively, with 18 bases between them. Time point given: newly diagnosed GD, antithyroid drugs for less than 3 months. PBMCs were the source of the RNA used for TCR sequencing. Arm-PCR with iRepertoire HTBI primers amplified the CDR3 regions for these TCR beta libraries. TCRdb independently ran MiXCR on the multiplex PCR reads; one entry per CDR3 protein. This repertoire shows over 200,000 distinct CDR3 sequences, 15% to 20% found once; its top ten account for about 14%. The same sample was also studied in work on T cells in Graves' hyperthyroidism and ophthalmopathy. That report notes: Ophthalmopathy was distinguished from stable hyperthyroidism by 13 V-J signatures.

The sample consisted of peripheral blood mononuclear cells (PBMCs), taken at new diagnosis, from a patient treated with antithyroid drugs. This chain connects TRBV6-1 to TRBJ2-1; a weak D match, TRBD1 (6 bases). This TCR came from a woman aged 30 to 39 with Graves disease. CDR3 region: CASSGRTEGVPYNEQFF. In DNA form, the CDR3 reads TGTGCCAGCAGTGGGAGGACAGAGGGCGTCCCCTACAATGAGCAGTTCTTC.